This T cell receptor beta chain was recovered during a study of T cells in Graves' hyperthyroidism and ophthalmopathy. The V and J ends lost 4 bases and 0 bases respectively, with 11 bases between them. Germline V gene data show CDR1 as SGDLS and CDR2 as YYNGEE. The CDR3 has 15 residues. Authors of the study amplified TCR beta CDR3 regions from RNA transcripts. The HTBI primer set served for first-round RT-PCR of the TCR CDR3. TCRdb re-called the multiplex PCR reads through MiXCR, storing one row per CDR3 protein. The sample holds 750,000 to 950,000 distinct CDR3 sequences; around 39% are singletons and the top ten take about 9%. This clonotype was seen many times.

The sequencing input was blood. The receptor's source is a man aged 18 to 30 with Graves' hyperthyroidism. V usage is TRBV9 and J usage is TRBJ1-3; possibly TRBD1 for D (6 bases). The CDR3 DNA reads TGTGCCAGCAGCATAACAGGGACCTCTGGAAACACCATATATTTT. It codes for CASSITGTSGNTIYF.